The T cell receptor beta chain under discussion was sequenced for a study of T-cell memory formation after mild COVID-19. For the study at large: Across donors, TCR clusters were largely donor specific. Study results and caveats: Largely, contracting CD4+ clones fell within CM and EM, and contracting CD8+ clones within EMRA. Clones from the second wave (peaking day 37) had unconfirmed SARS-CoV-2 specificity.

The CDR3 loop spans 12 amino acids. The V and J ends lost 7 bases and 7 bases, in that order; junction bases with no gene match: 4. The germline V gene encodes CDR1 MNHEY and CDR2 SMNVEV (reference sequence). Constant-segment-primed 5'RACE gave TCR alpha and TCR beta cDNA libraries with sample barcodes and UMIs. MiXCR, applied by TCRdb to the 5' RACE reads, yields one record per CDR3 protein. Of tens of thousands of distinct CDR3 sequences detected, 20% to 25% appear once; the ten largest clones hold roughly 40%. Note on this clonotype: The antigen remains unidentified.

The sequenced sample was PBMCs or a T cell subset sorted from them (not recorded which). The clonotype originates from a man aged 18 to 35 who had mild COVID-19 (a few samples of this study predate the infection). Cell type and time point are not known. V and J are TRBV27 and TRBJ2-1; TRBD1 agrees at 7 bases. CDR3 nucleotides: TGTGCCAGCACCGCGACAGGGAATGAGCAGTTCTTC. It translates to CASTATGNEQFF.